Below are 8 T cell receptor beta chains sequenced from a single sample in a study of cytomegalovirus exposure and HLA in healthy donors. PCR used 60 Vbeta primers and 13 Jbeta primers. Here immunoSEQ multiplex PCR was the method, and the copy in TCRdb shows in-frame clones only, minus some. The table records approximately 84,000 clones, 74% of them present only once. The specimen sequenced was PBMCs. The receptors originated from a man aged 35 to 55 in good health and CMV-seropositive.

This chain links TRBV7-9 with TRBJ2-3, with a tentative D call TRBD2 (5 bases). This CDR3 region has 14 residues. With 5 bases removed from V and 8 bases from J, the gap between germline ends came to 17 bases. Germline V lookup: CDR1 SEHNR, CDR2 FQNEAQ (reference sequence). The CDR3 region has the DNA TGTGCCAGCAGCGTCGAGAGGGCTGGAGGTACGCAGTATTTT. It codes for CASSVERAGGTQYF.

The rearrangement joins TRBV19 to TRBJ2-2; 8 bases are a match to TRBD2. CDR3 length equals 14 residues. The germline CDR1 and CDR2 sequences are LNHDA and SQIVND (reference sequence). J lost 3 bases, V lost 10 bases, and 7 bases had no gene match. The CDR3 DNA follows: TGTGCCATTGCGTCGGGGGGGGACACCGGGGAGCTGTTTTTT. Amino acid sequence: CAIASGGDTGELFF.

The V gene is TRBV6-5, the J gene TRBJ2-5; 8 positions agree with TRBD2. The V gene end was trimmed by 5 bases and the J gene end by 5 bases; junction bases not matched to a gene: 10. Germline CDR1 and CDR2: MNHEY and SVGAGI. The length of the CDR3 is 15 residues. The CDR3 bases are TGTGCCAGCAGTCCTCGGGGGGGCTCGCGGGAGACCCAGTACTTC. It encodes CASSPRGGSRETQYF.

The chain is built from TRBV4-1 and TRBJ1-2; possible D gene TRBD1, 6 bases. The germline CDR1 and CDR2 sequences are MGHRA and YSYEKL. The CDR3 extends over 12 amino acids. Trimming took 2 bases from V and 6 from J, leaving 7 bases between them. The CDR3 here is CASSQNRDGYTF. CDR3 DNA sequence: TGCGCCAGCAGCCAAAACAGGGATGGCTACACCTTC.

This clone was observed a single time. The chain couples TRBV5-4 to TRBJ2-7; 9 bases are a match to TRBD1. CDR1 is SGHNT, CDR2 YYREEE, per germline (reference sequence). The CDR3 runs 14 residues. The ends lost 10 bases at V and 3 bases at J; junction bases unmatched: 11. Here the CDR3 DNA reads TGTGCCTGGACGAGGGGACAGGGTGTCTACGAGCAGTACTTC. This gives the protein CAWTRGQGVYEQYF.

This sequence joins TRBV14 and TRBJ2-7; 8 bases map to TRBD2. The germline V gene has CDR1 SGHDN and CDR2 FVKESK. V was pared by 4 bases and J by 7 bases, with 12 bases of the junction left unmatched. This CDR3 is 15 amino acids long. The CDR3 is CASSLYISGKEEQYF. Written as DNA, the CDR3 is TGTGCCAGCAGCCTATATATTAGCGGGAAGGAAGAGCAGTACTTC.

In this sample, this clone turned up once. The V gene is TRBV5-4, the J gene TRBJ2-5; 10 nucleotides match TRBD1. This CDR3 is 16 amino acids long. The junction had 9 bases not matched to a gene; V was cut back by 4 bases and J by 3 bases. CDR1 and CDR2 from the germline V gene are SGHNT and YYREEE (reference sequence). CDR3 bases: TGTGCCAGCAGCGCCCGGGACAGGGGTGGGGAAGAGACCCAGTACTTC. It specifies CASSARDRGGEETQYF.

The DNA of the CDR3 is TGTGCCTGGAGTACCGGGACTGATAACTCCTACGAGCAGTACTTC. Its translation: CAWSTGTDNSYEQYF. The V gene is TRBV30, the J gene TRBJ2-7; a weak D match, TRBD2 (6 bases). V gave up 2 bases and J gave up 0 bases, with 14 bases separating them. The length of the CDR3 is 15 residues. Germline loops: CDR1 GTSNPN, CDR2 SVGIG (reference sequence).